Following are 9 T cell receptor beta chains from one sample sequenced in a study of control samples from healthy donors and cancer patients. The protocol was immunoSEQ multiplex PCR, while the TCRdb copy is restricted to in-frame clones and leaves out a portion. Here the sample spans 60,000 to 75,000 clones, nearly 85% being singletons. The sample was blood. These receptors originate from a man in his fifties or sixties in good health.

This sequence joins TRBV9 and TRBJ2-5, with 15 bases aligning to TRBD2. The germline gives CDR1 SGDLS, CDR2 YYNGEE. V gave up 6 bases and J gave up 1 base; unmatched junction bases: 10. The CDR3 covers 18 residues. The CDR3, as DNA: TGTGCCAGCAACAGCGGACTAGCGGGAGGGGGGGCCCAAGAGACCCAGTACTTC. It is translated as CASNSGLAGGGAQETQYF.

This clone was observed a single time. This sequence joins TRBV6-5 and TRBJ2-7; D remains ambiguous. Per the germline V gene, CDR1 is MNHEY and CDR2 is SVGAGI. V was clipped by 2 bases and J by 0 bases, with 8 bases between them. The CDR3 is made up of 14 amino acids. The DNA of the CDR3 is TGTGCCAGCAGTTACGGGCCTAGCTCCTACGAGCAGTACTTC. The encoded protein is CASSYGPSSYEQYF.

There are a few counts of this clone. This chain joins TRBV12-3 or TRBV12-4 and TRBJ1-2; D remains ambiguous. This CDR3 is built from 12 residues. Trimming shortened V by 11 bases and J by 4 bases, and 14 bases separated the two germline ends. The CDR3 DNA follows: TGTGCCTCACTAAACAACTTCTATGGCTACACCTTC. Amino acids: CASLNNFYGYTF.

This chain connects TRBV9 to TRBJ2-3, with D unclear. From germline, CDR1 is SGDLS and CDR2 YYNGEE. The CDR3 loop spans 13 amino acids. The V end lost 0 bases, the J end lost 4 bases, and 6 bases lay between the germline ends. CDR3 nucleotide sequence: TGTGCCAGCAGCGTAGCTTTGGCAGATACGCAGTATTTT. It encodes CASSVALADTQYF. Full variable domain (outside the CDR3, taken from reference TRBV9 and TRBJ2-3): DSGVTQTPKHLITATGQRVTLRCSPRSGDLSVYWYQQSLDQGLQFLIQYYNGEERAKGNILERFSAQQFPDLHSELNLSSLELGDSALYFCASSVALADTQYFGPGTRLTVL.

This clone showed up just a few times. The chain has TRBV7-2 and TRBJ1-4; D is undetermined. Germline values: CDR1 SGHTA, CDR2 FQGNSA. V dropped 5 bases and J dropped 3 bases, with 7 bases sitting between them. The CDR3 is 13 amino acids. The CDR3 loop reads CASSRRPNEKLFF. As DNA, the CDR3 is TGTGCCAGCAGCCGTAGACCTAATGAAAAACTGTTTTTT.

The sample holds a few counts of this clone. The genes are TRBV11-2 and TRBJ1-1; the D gene is possibly TRBD1 (5 bases). The CDR3 runs 14 residues. Per germline, CDR1 SGHAT and CDR2 FQNNGV. The V end lost 5 bases, the J end lost 4 bases, and 14 bases lay between the germline ends. CDR3 region: CASSIGGGGTEAFF. The CDR3 DNA reads TGTGCCAGCAGCATTGGTGGGGGGGGCACTGAAGCTTTCTTT.

The rearrangement uses TRBV15 and TRBJ1-5; 8 nucleotides agree with TRBD1. CDR3 size: 13 residues. V dropped 6 bases and J dropped 7; count of bases not matched to a gene: 5. Germline CDR1 reads LNHNV; CDR2 reads YYDKDF (reference sequence). CDR3 DNA sequence: TGTGCCACCAGTCCAGGGGGCCAACAGCCCCAGCATTTT. Its translation: CATSPGGQQPQHF.

The chain joins TRBV7-2 to TRBJ2-1; 10 bases match TRBD1. Germline CDR1 SGHTA, CDR2 FQGNSA. J gave up 7 bases and V 4 bases, and 1 base lay outside the gene matches. The CDR3 is made up of 13 amino acids. This CDR3 reads CASSWTGGNEQFF. Written as DNA, the CDR3 is TGTGCCAGCAGCTGGACAGGGGGGAATGAGCAGTTCTTC.

The chain joins TRBV7-2 to TRBJ2-3; 16 bases are shared with TRBD2. V dropped 5 bases and J dropped 14; count of bases not matched to a gene: 10. The V gene's germline CDR1 is SGHTA and CDR2 FQGNSA. This CDR3 has 15 amino acids. The CDR3 protein is CASSPTGTSGRVRYF. Written as DNA, the CDR3 is TGTGCCAGCAGCCCCACCGGGACTAGCGGGAGGGTCCGGTATTTT.